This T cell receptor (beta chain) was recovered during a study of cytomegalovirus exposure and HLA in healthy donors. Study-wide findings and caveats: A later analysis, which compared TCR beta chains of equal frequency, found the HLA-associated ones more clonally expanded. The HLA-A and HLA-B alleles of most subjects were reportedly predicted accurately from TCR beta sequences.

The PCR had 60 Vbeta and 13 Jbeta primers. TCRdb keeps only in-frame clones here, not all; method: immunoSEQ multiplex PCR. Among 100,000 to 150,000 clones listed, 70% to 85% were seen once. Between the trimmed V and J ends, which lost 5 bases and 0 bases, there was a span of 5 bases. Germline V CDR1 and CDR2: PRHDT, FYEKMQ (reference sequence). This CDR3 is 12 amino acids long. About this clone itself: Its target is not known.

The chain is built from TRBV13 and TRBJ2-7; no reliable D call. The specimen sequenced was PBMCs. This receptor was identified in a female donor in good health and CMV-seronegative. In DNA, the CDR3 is TGTGCCAGCAGCACGAGCTCCTACGAGCAGTACTTC. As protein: CASSTSSYEQYF.